One T cell receptor beta chain is described in this entry. Library preparation (for TCRbeta) was performed with unique molecular identifiers. TCRdb passed the PCR reads through MiXCR, listing each CDR3 protein once. The repertoire consists of about 340,000 distinct CDR3 sequences, with roughly 15% occurring once and the leading ten covering about 4%. This sample stems from a study of T-cell reconstitution after alpha-beta-depleted transplantation in children. The CDR3 is made up of 16 amino acids. Per the germline V gene, CDR1 is SGHAT and CDR2 is FQNNGV. With 5 bases removed from V and 0 bases from J, the gap between germline ends came to 17 bases.

The rearrangement joins TRBV11-2 to TRBJ2-7, with D possibly matching TRBD1 (6 bases). This specimen was PBMCs, taken from the stem cell graft. The sequence came from a human donor who donated a stem cell graft to a child with Fanconi anemia. The CDR3 spells CASSPPTTGISYEQYF. Written as DNA, the CDR3 is TGTGCCAGCAGCCCCCCCACAACAGGGATCTCCTACGAGCAGTACTTC. Combining the CDR3 with reference TRBV11-2 and TRBJ2-7 gives the whole variable domain EAGVAQSPRYKIIEKRQSVAFWCNPISGHATLYWYQQILGQGPKLLIQFQNNGVVDDSQLPKDRFSAERLKGVDSTLKIQPAKLEDSAVYLCASSPPTTGISYEQYFGPGTRLTVT.